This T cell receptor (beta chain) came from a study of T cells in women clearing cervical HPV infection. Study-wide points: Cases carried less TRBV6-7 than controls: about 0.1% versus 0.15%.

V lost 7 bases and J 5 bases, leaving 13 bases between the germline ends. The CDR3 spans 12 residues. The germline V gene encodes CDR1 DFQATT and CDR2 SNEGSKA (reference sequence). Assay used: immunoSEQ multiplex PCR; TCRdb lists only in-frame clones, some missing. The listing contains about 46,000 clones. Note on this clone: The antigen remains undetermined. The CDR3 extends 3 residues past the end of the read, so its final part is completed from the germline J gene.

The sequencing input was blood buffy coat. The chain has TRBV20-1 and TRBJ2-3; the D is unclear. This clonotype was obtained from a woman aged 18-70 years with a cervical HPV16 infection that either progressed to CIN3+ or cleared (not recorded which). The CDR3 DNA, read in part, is TGCAGTGTTACCGACTCCGGAGATACG. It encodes CSVTDSGDT. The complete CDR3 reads CSVTDSGDTQYF.